This TCR beta chain was recovered during a study of T-cell memory formation after mild COVID-19. Overall study: TCR clusters were mostly confined to one donor each. Study-level findings and limits: The pre-infection memory compartment contained some responding clones, suggesting cross-reactive memory joined. The main location of contracting CD4+ clones was CM and EM, and that of contracting CD8+ clones was EMRA.

Trimming took 3 bases from V and 5 from J; bases not matched to a gene: 10. The CDR3 extends over 16 amino acids. Germline CDR1 reads SEHNR; CDR2 reads FQNEAQ (reference sequence). Constant-segment primers and 5'RACE yielded cDNA libraries for TCR alpha and TCR beta, each carrying sample barcodes and UMIs. MiXCR, run by TCRdb on the 5' RACE reads, gives a single entry per CDR3 protein. The profile shows roughly 170,000 distinct CDR3 sequences, roughly a fifth of them singletons. Notes on this clonotype: Its specificity is not known.

The source of this sequence is an adult woman who had mild COVID-19 (a few samples of this study predate the infection). Cell type and time point are not known. The material sequenced was PBMCs or a T cell subset sorted from them (not recorded which). V usage is TRBV7-9 and J usage is TRBJ2-5, with 9 bases identical to TRBD2. The CDR3 nucleotides read TGTGCCAGCAGCTTCCCCTTAGCGGGGGACGGGGAGACCCAGTACTTC. Its protein product is CASSFPLAGDGETQYF.